Included here is one TCR beta chain sequence, with context. This specimen includes other DNA sequences encoding the same CDR3. Produced via immunoSEQ multiplex PCR; TCRdb's table is partial and in-frame only. The data hold some 130,000 clones, with about 89% observed a single time. The CDR3 loop spans 16 amino acids. The germline V and J ends were trimmed by 3 bases and 2 bases, with 13 bases remaining between them. CDR1 is KGHSH, CDR2 LQKENI, per germline. These data originate in a study of blood T cell repertoires in COVID-19. The clonotype comes from a woman between 65 and 79 years old with COVID-19, enrolled during active disease. The sequenced material came from peripheral blood. V gene TRBV18 combines with J gene TRBJ2-2, with D perhaps matching TRBD1 (6 bases). CDR3: CASSPLQGPNTGELFF. The CDR3 DNA is TGTGCCAGCTCACCCCTGCAGGGGCCCAACACCGGGGAGCTGTTTTTT.